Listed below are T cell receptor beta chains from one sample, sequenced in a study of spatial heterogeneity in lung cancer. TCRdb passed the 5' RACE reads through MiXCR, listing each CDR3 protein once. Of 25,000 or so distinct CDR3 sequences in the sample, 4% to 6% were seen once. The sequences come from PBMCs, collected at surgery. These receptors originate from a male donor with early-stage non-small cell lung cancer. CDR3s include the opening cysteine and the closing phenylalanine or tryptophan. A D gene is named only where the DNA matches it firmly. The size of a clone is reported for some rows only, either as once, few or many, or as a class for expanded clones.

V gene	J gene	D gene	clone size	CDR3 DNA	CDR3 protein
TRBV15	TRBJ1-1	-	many	TGTGCCACCAGCAGAGACAGGTCGGTCACTGAAGCTTTCTTT	CATSRDRSVTEAFF
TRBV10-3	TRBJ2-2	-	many	TGTGCCATCACCAAAGACCCCACCGGGGAGCTGTTTTTT	CAITKDPTGELFF
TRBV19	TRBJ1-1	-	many	TGTGCCAGTAGTATGGGGGAGGGGCAGGGGAACACTGAAGCTTTCTTT	CASSMGEGQGNTEAFF
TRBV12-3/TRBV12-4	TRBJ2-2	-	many	TGTGCCAGCAGGAGGGTTTCGAACACCGGGGAGCTGTTTTTT	CASRRVSNTGELFF
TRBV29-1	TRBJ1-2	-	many	TGCAGCGCCAGGTGGCAGGGGAACTATGGCTACACCTTC	CSARWQGNYGYTF
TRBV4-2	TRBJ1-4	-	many	TGTGCCAGCAGCCAAGTCGGGGCGACCGGTCAAGGACTGTTTTTT	CASSQVGATGQGLFF
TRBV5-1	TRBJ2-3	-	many	TGCGCCAGCAGCTTGGCCGGGGGTTTGGAAAAGTTTGATGATACGCAGTATTTT	CASSLAGGLEKFDDTQYF
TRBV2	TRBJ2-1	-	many	TGTGCCACCTATGGGGGGGCAGCCTACAATGAGCAGTTCTTC	CATYGGAAYNEQFF
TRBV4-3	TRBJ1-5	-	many	TGCGCCAGCAGCCACGGGACGCGGGGCAATCAGCCCCAGCATTTT	CASSHGTRGNQPQHF
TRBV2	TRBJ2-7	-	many	TGTGCCAGCAGTGTGGACGACCCGGGGCAGTACTTC	CASSVDDPGQYF
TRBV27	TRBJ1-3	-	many	TGTGCCAGCAGTTTATTCCCTGGAAACACCATATATTTT	CASSLFPGNTIYF
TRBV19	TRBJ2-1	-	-	TGTGCCAGTAGGAAAGAGATAGGGGCCCGTGAGCAGTTCTTC	CASRKEIGAREQFF
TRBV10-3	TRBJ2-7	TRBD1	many	TGTGCCATCAGGCGGCAGGGGGCAGGGGAGCAGTACTTC	CAIRRQGAGEQYF
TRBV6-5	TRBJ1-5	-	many	TGTGCCAGCAGGGAGGGGGGCCCCGTAAGCAATCAGCCCCAGCATTTT	CASREGGPVSNQPQHF
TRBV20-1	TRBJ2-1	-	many	TGCAGTGCCAGCGGGGACAGCTCCTACAATGAGCAGTTCTTC	CSASGDSSYNEQFF
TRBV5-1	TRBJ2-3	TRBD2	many	TGCGCCAGCAGCTCTTGGACTAGCGGGGGCGCAGATACGCAGTATTTT	CASSSWTSGGADTQYF
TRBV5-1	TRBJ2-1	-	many	TGCGCCAGCAGCTTGCCAGGGGCGAACAATGAGCAGTTCTTC	CASSLPGANNEQFF
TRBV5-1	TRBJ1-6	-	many	TGCGCCAGCAGCTTGGAGGGAACGGGGAATTCACCCCTCCACTTT	CASSLEGTGNSPLHF
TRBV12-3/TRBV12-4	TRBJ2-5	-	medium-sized	TGTGCCAGCAGTTTCAATGGGATCCAAGAGACCCAGTACTTC	CASSFNGIQETQYF
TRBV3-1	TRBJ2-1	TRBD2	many	TGTGCCAGCAGTCCACGCTTAGGGACTAGGGGGGGATTTTACAATGAGCAGTTCTTC	CASSPRLGTRGGFYNEQFF
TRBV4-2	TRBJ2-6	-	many	TGTGCCAGCAGCCAAGAGGTAGGAGGGCCTCTGGGGGCCAACGTCCTGACTTTC	CASSQEVGGPLGANVLTF
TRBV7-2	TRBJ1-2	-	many	TGTGCCAGCAGCCCCCCATACAGCATCTATGGCTACACCTTC	CASSPPYSIYGYTF
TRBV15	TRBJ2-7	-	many	TGTGCCACCAGCAGAGCTGGAGGGAAGTTCCACGAGCAGTACTTC	CATSRAGGKFHEQYF
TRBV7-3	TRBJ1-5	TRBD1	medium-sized	TGTGCCGCACCCTCCGGGACAGGGGGCCTTGGAGCCCAGCCCCAGCATTTT	CAAPSGTGGLGAQPQHF
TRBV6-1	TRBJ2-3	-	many	TGTGCCCTGCTGGTCGGGAGCACAGATACGCAGTATTTT	CALLVGSTDTQYF
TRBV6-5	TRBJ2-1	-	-	TGTGCCAGCAGTTACTCGATGAGCAATGAGCAGTTCTTC	CASSYSMSNEQFF
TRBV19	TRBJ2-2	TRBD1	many	TGTGCCAGTAGTATCCTGACAGGGCCAGCCGGGGAGCTGTTTTTT	CASSILTGPAGELFF
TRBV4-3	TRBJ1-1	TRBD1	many	TGCGCCAGCAGCCAAGATCAGGGGGACATCTTTTACACTGAAGCTTTCTTT	CASSQDQGDIFYTEAFF
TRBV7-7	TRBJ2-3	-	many	TGTGCTAGCAGCTTAGGGGGCGGAGGGAGCACAGATACGCAGTATTTT	CASSLGGGGSTDTQYF
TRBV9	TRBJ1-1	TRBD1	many	TGTGCCAGCAGCGTAGGACAGGGGGCGCGGGCTGGTGAAGCTTTCTTT	CASSVGQGARAGEAFF
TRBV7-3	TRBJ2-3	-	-	TGTGCCAGCAGCCCTACCTCCACAGATACGCAGTATTTT	CASSPTSTDTQYF
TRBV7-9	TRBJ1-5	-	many	TGTGCCAGCAGCCCACTCGGGGGCCTTAATCAGCCCCAGCATTTT	CASSPLGGLNQPQHF
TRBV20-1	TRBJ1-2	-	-	TGCAGTGCAGGGGAACGGGGCAAAGGAGACTATGGCTACACCTTC	CSAGERGKGDYGYTF
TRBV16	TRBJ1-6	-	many	TGTGCCAGCAGCCGGGGAGAATACTCACCCCTCCACTTT	CASSRGEYSPLHF
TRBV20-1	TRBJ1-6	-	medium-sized	TGCAGTGCTAGAGATCGGACCAAGGCGGGTTCACCCCTCCACTTT	CSARDRTKAGSPLHF
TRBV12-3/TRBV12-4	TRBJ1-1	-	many	TGTGCCAGCAACCCGGGGGACTACCTATCGACTGAAGCTTTCTTT	CASNPGDYLSTEAFF
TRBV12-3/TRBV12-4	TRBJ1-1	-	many	TGTGCCAGCAGTCCCCCCAAAGGGGGGCGGAACACTGAAGCTTTCTTT	CASSPPKGGRNTEAFF
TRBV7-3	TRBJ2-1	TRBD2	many	TGTGCCAGCAGCACGCTAGCGGGACACAATGAGCAGTTCTTC	CASSTLAGHNEQFF
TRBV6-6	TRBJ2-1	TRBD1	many	TGTGCCAGCAGTCACGGGGGGACAGGGAAGGTCAATGAGCAGTTCTTC	CASSHGGTGKVNEQFF